Listed below are T cell receptor beta chains from one sample, sequenced in a study of blood T cell repertoires in COVID-19. The repertoire was sequenced with immunoSEQ multiplex PCR; TCRdb's copy has only in-frame clones and lacks some. This sample yields 350,000 to 550,000 clones, of which 87% are seen a single time; roughly 2% belongs to the top ten. Sequenced input: PBMCs or T cells enriched from blood (not recorded which). Receptor source: a woman under 30 with acute COVID-19. The CDR3 runs from the conserved cysteine through the conserved F or W. A D gene is named only where the DNA matches it firmly. The listing skips clone size in some rows; elsewhere it reads once, few, many or a size class.

d_gene: .; j_gene: TRBJ2-5; v_gene: TRBV9; len: 16; abundance: .; CDR3nt: TGTGCCAGCAGCGAGGGGGGGGGAGCCCTCCAAGAGACCCAGTACTTC; CDR3aa: CASSEGGGALQETQYF
d_gene: TRBD2; j_gene: TRBJ2-1; v_gene: TRBV6-2/TRBV6-3; len: 15; abundance: .; CDR3nt: TGTGCCAGCAGTCTTATAGCGGGAGGCTCTGACGAGCAGTTCTTC; CDR3aa: CASSLIAGGSDEQFF
d_gene: TRBD1; j_gene: TRBJ1-1; v_gene: TRBV7-8; len: 14; abundance: .; CDR3nt: TGTGCCAGCAGCTGGGGACAGGCGTCCACTGAAGCTTTCTTT; CDR3aa: CASSWGQASTEAFF
d_gene: .; j_gene: TRBJ1-2; v_gene: TRBV7-2; len: 15; abundance: .; CDR3nt: TGTGCCAGCAGCTTAGCTGGGCAAGAGAACTATGGCTACACCTTC; CDR3aa: CASSLAGQENYGYTF
d_gene: .; j_gene: TRBJ1-6; v_gene: TRBV5-6; len: 14; abundance: .; CDR3nt: TGTGCCAGCAGCACGAGTGCCGATAATTCACCCCTCCACTTT; CDR3aa: CASSTSADNSPLHF
d_gene: TRBD2; j_gene: TRBJ2-2; v_gene: TRBV29-1; len: 17; abundance: few; CDR3nt: TGCAGCGTCGCCTTAAGAGCAGCGGGAGAGGGTAACGGGGAGCTGTTTTTT; CDR3aa: CSVALRAAGEGNGELFF
d_gene: TRBD1; j_gene: TRBJ2-2; v_gene: TRBV4-2; len: 17; abundance: .; CDR3nt: TGTGCCAGCAGCCAAGAACAGGGGGAATCCCACACCGGGGAGCTGTTTTTT; CDR3aa: CASSQEQGESHTGELFF
d_gene: .; j_gene: TRBJ2-7; v_gene: TRBV10-2; len: 14; abundance: .; CDR3nt: TGCGCCAGCAAGGGGCAGCTTGCCTCCTACGAGCAGTACTTC; CDR3aa: CASKGQLASYEQYF
d_gene: .; j_gene: TRBJ1-1; v_gene: TRBV3-1/TRBV3-2; len: 14; abundance: .; CDR3nt: TGTGCCAGCAGTCCCGGGGGGAGGAACACTGAAGCTTTCTTT; CDR3aa: CASSPGGRNTEAFF
d_gene: TRBD1; j_gene: TRBJ1-5; v_gene: TRBV19; len: 18; abundance: .; CDR3nt: TGTGCCAGTAGTCTCATCCTCCGGGACAGTGTTCCCAATCAGCCCCAGCATTTT; CDR3aa: CASSLILRDSVPNQPQHF
d_gene: .; j_gene: TRBJ2-3; v_gene: TRBV5-5; len: 14; abundance: .; CDR3nt: TGTGCCAGCAGCTCGCGGGGCCTCTCAGATACGCAGTATTTT; CDR3aa: CASSSRGLSDTQYF
d_gene: TRBD2; j_gene: TRBJ2-3; v_gene: TRBV7-2; len: 16; abundance: .; CDR3nt: TGTGCCAGCAGCCCGGGGGGGCTAGCGGGAGGAGATACGCAGTATTTT; CDR3aa: CASSPGGLAGGDTQYF
d_gene: .; j_gene: TRBJ2-2; v_gene: TRBV5-6; len: 14; abundance: .; CDR3nt: TGTGCCAGCAGGCGGGACTCAACTACCGGGGAGCTGTTTTTT; CDR3aa: CASRRDSTTGELFF
d_gene: TRBD1; j_gene: TRBJ1-2; v_gene: TRBV6-6; len: 14; abundance: .; CDR3nt: TGTGCCAGCAGTACCGGGACAGATAACTATGGCTACACCTTC; CDR3aa: CASSTGTDNYGYTF
d_gene: TRBD1; j_gene: TRBJ1-2; v_gene: TRBV7-9; len: 14; abundance: once; CDR3nt: TGTGCCAGCAGCCCAAGACAGGGGGCGTATGGCTACACCTTC; CDR3aa: CASSPRQGAYGYTF
d_gene: TRBD1; j_gene: TRBJ1-2; v_gene: TRBV18; len: 18; abundance: few; CDR3nt: TGTGCCAGCTCACCACGATTCCTGGGGACAGACCCGAACTATGGCTACACCTTC; CDR3aa: CASSPRFLGTDPNYGYTF
d_gene: .; j_gene: TRBJ1-1; v_gene: TRBV5-1; len: 16; abundance: few; CDR3nt: TGCGCCAGCAGCTTGGCCGGGATCGTGATGAACACTGAAGCTTTCTTT; CDR3aa: CASSLAGIVMNTEAFF
d_gene: .; j_gene: TRBJ2-7; v_gene: TRBV27; len: 12; abundance: .; CDR3nt: TGTGCCAGCAGTGACAGGCCCTACGAGCAGTACTTC; CDR3aa: CASSDRPYEQYF
d_gene: .; j_gene: TRBJ1-3; v_gene: TRBV5-5; len: 15; abundance: .; CDR3nt: TGTGCCAGCAGCGACACTGCCTACTCTGGAAACACCATATATTTT; CDR3aa: CASSDTAYSGNTIYF
d_gene: .; j_gene: TRBJ2-3; v_gene: TRBV9; len: 15; abundance: .; CDR3nt: TGTGCCAGCAGCGTGACGGGAATTGGCACAGATACGCAGTATTTT; CDR3aa: CASSVTGIGTDTQYF
d_gene: TRBD1; j_gene: TRBJ1-6; v_gene: TRBV12-5; len: 16; abundance: .; CDR3nt: TGTGCTAGTGGTTCCCCTTCCGGGACAGTGAATTCACCCCTCCACTTT; CDR3aa: CASGSPSGTVNSPLHF
d_gene: .; j_gene: TRBJ1-5; v_gene: TRBV28; len: 16; abundance: .; CDR3nt: TGTGCCAGCAGTTTATCCCGCAGGGGAGCAGGTCAGCCCCAGCATTTT; CDR3aa: CASSLSRRGAGQPQHF
d_gene: .; j_gene: TRBJ2-5; v_gene: TRBV12-3/TRBV12-4; len: 12; abundance: .; CDR3nt: TGTGCCAGCAGCCAGGCGTTTGGGACCCAGTACTTC; CDR3aa: CASSQAFGTQYF
d_gene: TRBD1; j_gene: TRBJ2-4; v_gene: TRBV10-3; len: 14; abundance: .; CDR3nt: TGTGCCAGCGGGACAGGGGTTGGCAAAAACATTCAGTACTTC; CDR3aa: CASGTGVGKNIQYF
d_gene: .; j_gene: TRBJ2-4; v_gene: TRBV9; len: 14; abundance: .; CDR3nt: TGTGCCAGCAGCGCGGGACTGGACAAAAACATTCAGTACTTC; CDR3aa: CASSAGLDKNIQYF
d_gene: TRBD1; j_gene: TRBJ1-2; v_gene: TRBV4-1; len: 15; abundance: .; CDR3nt: TGCGCCAGCAGCCAAGATGAGGGACAGGGGATTGGCTACACCTTC; CDR3aa: CASSQDEGQGIGYTF
d_gene: .; j_gene: TRBJ2-7; v_gene: TRBV11-2; len: 14; abundance: once; CDR3nt: TGTGCCAGCAGCTTAGAGAGAAGCTCCTACGAGCAGTACTTC; CDR3aa: CASSLERSSYEQYF
d_gene: .; j_gene: TRBJ2-1; v_gene: TRBV5-1; len: 20; abundance: .; CDR3nt: TGCGCCAGCAGCTTGGTTAGGGTATCCGTAGGCGGGGTCCCCTACAATGAGCAGTTCTTC; CDR3aa: CASSLVRVSVGGVPYNEQFF
d_gene: .; j_gene: TRBJ2-3; v_gene: TRBV3-1/TRBV3-2; len: 13; abundance: few; CDR3nt: TGTGCCAGCAGCCCGGTGTTAACAGATACGCAGTATTTT; CDR3aa: CASSPVLTDTQYF
d_gene: TRBD2; j_gene: TRBJ2-5; v_gene: TRBV6-5; len: 15; abundance: .; CDR3nt: TGTGCCAGCAGTTCAAGGATCGGGGGGGAAGAGACCCAGTACTTC; CDR3aa: CASSSRIGGEETQYF
d_gene: .; j_gene: TRBJ1-4; v_gene: TRBV16; len: 17; abundance: .; CDR3nt: TGTGCCAGCAGCCCCAACCGAGGGATCCGAACTAATGAAAAACTGTTTTTT; CDR3aa: CASSPNRGIRTNEKLFF
d_gene: .; j_gene: TRBJ1-2; v_gene: TRBV6-6; len: 14; abundance: .; CDR3nt: TGTGCCAGCAGTTCTGAGGCCCCCTCCTATGGCTACACCTTC; CDR3aa: CASSSEAPSYGYTF
d_gene: TRBD2; j_gene: TRBJ2-7; v_gene: TRBV7-2; len: 15; abundance: .; CDR3nt: TGTGCCAGCAGCTTAATTAGCGGGAGGGTCGACGAGCAGTACTTC; CDR3aa: CASSLISGRVDEQYF
d_gene: TRBD2; j_gene: TRBJ2-5; v_gene: TRBV14; len: 17; abundance: .; CDR3nt: TGTGCCAGCAGCCAATCCACTGGCGGGAGGGCCCAAGAGACCCAGTACTTC; CDR3aa: CASSQSTGGRAQETQYF
d_gene: .; j_gene: TRBJ2-3; v_gene: TRBV6-4; len: 15; abundance: few; CDR3nt: TGTGCCAGCAGGGCCGAGGGTACATACACAGATACGCAGTATTTT; CDR3aa: CASRAEGTYTDTQYF
d_gene: TRBD1; j_gene: TRBJ2-3; v_gene: TRBV20-1; len: 12; abundance: .; CDR3nt: TGCAGTGCTGGTGGGACAGGAGATACGCAGTATTTT; CDR3aa: CSAGGTGDTQYF
d_gene: TRBD1; j_gene: TRBJ2-7; v_gene: TRBV28; len: 15; abundance: .; CDR3nt: TGTGCCAGCAGTTTACGGACAGGGGGTACCTACGAGCAGTACTTC; CDR3aa: CASSLRTGGTYEQYF
d_gene: TRBD1; j_gene: TRBJ2-6; v_gene: TRBV7-6; len: 17; abundance: .; CDR3nt: TGTGCCAGCGGCACCGGGACAGAGAGCTCTGGGGCCAACGTCCTGACTTTC; CDR3aa: CASGTGTESSGANVLTF
d_gene: .; j_gene: TRBJ1-6; v_gene: TRBV28; len: 14; abundance: .; CDR3nt: TGTGCCAGCAGCCCGGGGGGTAATAATTCACCCCTCCACTTT; CDR3aa: CASSPGGNNSPLHF
d_gene: .; j_gene: TRBJ2-2; v_gene: TRBV5-5; len: 17; abundance: .; CDR3nt: TGTGCCAGCAGCTTCCGTCCTCCGGGGGACCTCACCGGGGAGCTGTTTTTT; CDR3aa: CASSFRPPGDLTGELFF
d_gene: .; j_gene: TRBJ1-6; v_gene: TRBV4-1; len: 16; abundance: few; CDR3nt: TGCGCCAGCAGCCAAGATCCGGAGTTGCAGAAATCACCCCTCCACTTT; CDR3aa: CASSQDPELQKSPLHF
d_gene: TRBD1; j_gene: TRBJ1-2; v_gene: TRBV6-1; len: 14; abundance: many; CDR3nt: TGTGCCAGCAGTCCGGACAGGGTCGGATATGGCTACACCTTC; CDR3aa: CASSPDRVGYGYTF
d_gene: .; j_gene: TRBJ2-7; v_gene: TRBV10-1; len: 14; abundance: .; CDR3nt: TGCGCCAGCAGTTCCAGCGGGTCCCAGAGGGAGCAGTACTTC; CDR3aa: CASSSSGSQREQYF
d_gene: TRBD2; j_gene: TRBJ2-2; v_gene: TRBV7-9; len: 18; abundance: .; CDR3nt: TGTGCCAGCAGCTTATCGGGACTAGCGGGATTAGCAACCGGGGAGCTGTTTTTT; CDR3aa: CASSLSGLAGLATGELFF
d_gene: .; j_gene: TRBJ1-2; v_gene: TRBV9; len: 15; abundance: few; CDR3nt: TGTGCCAGCACCCCAGTCGGAGGGGCGTCCTATGGCTACACCTTC; CDR3aa: CASTPVGGASYGYTF